The 10 T cell receptor beta chains reported below all come from one sample, sequenced in a study of graft-versus-host responses after intestinal transplantation. Measured with immunoSEQ multiplex PCR; TCRdb has only the in-frame clones, and not every one. The sample lists about 110,000 clones, about 92% occurring once. These receptors lack a known antigen. The specimen was unstimulated CD8+ T cells sorted from spleen or lymph node cells, collected before transplant. The origin of the receptors is a human donor who was the organ donor for an intestinal transplant.

This chain connects TRBV27 to TRBJ1-1, with D hard to call. Germline loops: CDR1 MNHEY, CDR2 SMNVEV (reference sequence). V was cut by 8 bases and J by 3 bases, with 13 bases left in between. The length of the CDR3 is 13 residues. CDR3 DNA sequence: TGTGCCAGCCATAAGGACGGGTACACTGAAGCTTTCTTT. Translated: CASHKDGYTEAFF.

The chain carries TRBV7-9 and TRBJ2-7; TRBD1 aligns across 7 bases. Looked up from germline, CDR1 is SEHNR and CDR2 is FQNEAQ (reference sequence). With V trimmed by 4 bases and J by 2 bases, 5 bases remained unmatched. The length of the CDR3 is 14 residues. The CDR3 coding sequence is TGTGCCAGCAGCTCACCGGGACAGCCCTACGAGCAGTACTTC. Protein: CASSSPGQPYEQYF.

J is TRBJ2-3 and V is TRBV28, with 9 positions matching TRBD2. This CDR3 comprises 16 residues. Trimming took 3 bases from V and 3 from J; bases not matched to a gene: 7. CDR1 is MDHEN and CDR2 is SYDVKM in the germline V gene. The DNA of the CDR3 is TGTGCCAGCAGTTTCCTAGCGGGATTTCGAACAGATACGCAGTATTTT. Its protein product is CASSFLAGFRTDTQYF.

The J gene is TRBJ2-7, the V gene TRBV27; either TRBD1 or TRBD2 may fit D (6 bases each). The CDR3 has 15 amino acids. Trimming cost V 3 bases and J 3 bases, with 15 bases left between them. Germline CDR1 and CDR2: MNHEY and SMNVEV (reference sequence). CDR3 sequence: CASSFRGVGNYEQYF. CDR3 bases: TGTGCCAGCAGTTTTAGGGGGGTAGGTAACTACGAGCAGTACTTC.

This chain connects TRBV4-1 to TRBJ2-3, with no clear D. Trimming stripped 4 bases from V and 5 bases from J, with 4 bases between. Germline CDR1 MGHRA, CDR2 YSYEKL. The CDR3 has 11 amino acids. The CDR3 sequence: CASSLGDTQYF. In DNA form, the CDR3 reads TGCGCCAGCAGCCTAGGAGATACGCAGTATTTT.

This sequence joins TRBV9 and TRBJ2-1; possibly TRBD1 for D (6 bases). This CDR3 has 11 residues. The germline gives CDR1 SGDLS, CDR2 YYNGEE. Deletions cut 4 bases from V and 10 bases from J, with 9 bases between. CDR3 nucleotide sequence: TGTGCCAGCAGCTACGACAGGGAGCAGTTCTTC. It codes for CASSYDREQFF.

The CDR3 here is CASSTLPNTGELFF. The CDR3, as DNA: TGTGCCAGCAGTACACTTCCTAACACCGGGGAGCTGTTTTTT. This chain joins TRBV4-2 and TRBJ2-2, with D uncertain. V lost 6 bases to trimming and J lost 2 bases, with 10 bases between them. Per germline, CDR1 LGHNA and CDR2 YNFKEQ. This CDR3 is 14 amino acids long.

The CDR3 DNA sequence: TGTGCCAGCAGCTTGTGGGGCCGACTCTACGAGCAGTACTTC. Encoded protein: CASSLWGRLYEQYF. The J gene is TRBJ2-7, the V gene TRBV13; maybe TRBD1 (5 bases). Germline CDR1 and CDR2: PRHDT and FYEKMQ (reference sequence). This CDR3 region has 14 residues. Trimming pared 3 bases from V and 3 bases from J, leaving 12 bases between.

The chain combines TRBV4-1 with TRBJ1-3; TRBD1 aligns across 8 bases. The CDR3 covers 16 residues. Germline V gives CDR1 MGHRA, CDR2 YSYEKL. Trimming at V came to 3 bases and at J to 4 bases, leaving 8 bases not matched to a gene. The CDR3 loop is CASSHPGQGTGNTIYF. DNA of the CDR3: TGCGCCAGCAGCCATCCTGGACAGGGTACCGGAAACACCATATATTTT.

This chain links TRBV5-4 with TRBJ2-3; D is unresolved. Germline lookup yields CDR1 SGHNT and CDR2 YYREEE (reference sequence). The V and J ends lost 3 bases and 5 bases respectively, with 10 bases between them. The CDR3 is 13 residues long. The CDR3 sequence is CASSYHKGDTQYF. CDR3 nucleotides: TGTGCCAGCAGCTACCACAAAGGAGATACGCAGTATTTT.